The 14 T cell receptor beta chains presented below share a single source sample, sequenced in a study of regulatory T cells in long-lasting Graves disease (dated by TCRdb to 2020 to 2022). The method was multiplex PCR. Sequenced on an Illumina HiSeq 4000. To build TCR beta libraries, CDR3 regions were amplified by Arm-PCR using iRepertoire HTBI primers. In-frame beta chains were kept once TCRdb had trimmed the public reads at Q25 with fastp and called clones with MiXCR. Rows are unified per CDR3 protein, each entry keeping the most common DNA and genes. The sample table shows about 440,000 distinct CDR3 sequences, and less than 20% are seen once. The ten largest account for about 10% of the sample. What this sample's time point label stands for: newly diagnosed GD, antithyroid drugs for less than 3 months. For both TCR sequencing and RNA sequencing, RNA was extracted from PBMCs in TRIzol. The same sample was also studied in work on T cells in Graves' hyperthyroidism and ophthalmopathy.

Source: peripheral blood mononuclear cells (PBMCs), taken at new diagnosis, from a patient treated with antithyroid drugs. All receptors derive from a woman in her twenties or thirties with Graves disease. Donor details come from another sample of the same person, matched by shared clones.

This clonotype was seen just once. The chain links TRBV20-1 to TRBJ2-7, with 8 bases matching TRBD2. Germline V CDR1 and CDR2: DFQATT, SNEGSKA (reference sequence). This CDR3 contains 15 residues. V shed 1 base, J shed 5 bases, and the junction held 10 bases outside the gene matches. CDR3 in DNA: TGCAGTGCTAGAGGGTCAGCGGGAGAGGTCCACGAGCAGTACTTC. It codes for CSARGSAGEVHEQYF.

This clonotype was seen ten or more times. The V gene is TRBV6-5, the J gene TRBJ2-1; TRBD2 might be the D (5 bases). This CDR3 contains 13 residues. The germline V gene has CDR1 MNHEY and CDR2 SVGAGI. Trimming removed 2 bases from V and 8 bases from J, with 10 bases in between. The DNA of the CDR3 is TGTGCCAGCAGTTACCGGGGTGGGGATGAGCAGTTCTTC. The encoded protein is CASSYRGGDEQFF.

This clonotype came up many times. The genes are TRBV6-1 and TRBJ2-7; 11 bases are shared with TRBD1. From germline, CDR1 is MNHNS and CDR2 SASEGT. The V segment lost 8 bases and the J segment 4 bases; nucleotides outside the gene matches: 7. The CDR3 has 14 amino acids. The CDR3 DNA is TGTGCCAGCGGTGGGACAGGGGGTTCGTACGAGCAGTACTTC. Translated, it gives CASGGTGGSYEQYF.

This clonotype showed up many times. The chain couples TRBV29-1 to TRBJ2-1; 11 bases agree with TRBD2. J was trimmed by 10 bases and V by 3 bases; bases with no gene match: 5. Germline values: CDR1 SQVTM, CDR2 ANQGSEA. CDR3 length: 13 residues. The CDR3 sequence is CSVDPGLAAEQFF. CDR3 in DNA: TGCAGCGTTGATCCGGGACTAGCGGCAGAGCAGTTCTTC.

A remark on this clonotype: At one end the junction does not follow the germline gene, possibly because of a read error. The chain is built from TRBV5-1 and TRBJ2-1, with D perhaps matching TRBD2 (5 bases). Germline V lookup: CDR1 SGHRS, CDR2 YFSETQ. The length of the CDR3 is 15 residues. The CDR3 nucleotides are TGCGCCAGCAGCTTGAGGCTAGCCTCCTACAATGATCAGTTCTTC. Protein: CASSLRLASYNDQFF.

This clonotype was recorded many times. The V gene is TRBV3-1, the J gene TRBJ2-4; D call uncertain. Germline CDR1 reads LGHDT; CDR2 reads YNNKEL (reference sequence). Trimming cost V 3 bases and J 8 bases, with 8 bases left between them. This CDR3 has 12 amino acids. The CDR3 DNA sequence: TGTGCCAGCAGCCAGACAAGAGACATTCAGTACTTC. It codes for CASSQTRDIQYF.

This clonotype was found once. The CDR3 DNA follows: TGTGCCAGCCCCAGGGGGCAGGATCAGCCCCAGCATTTT. The encoded protein is CASPRGQDQPQHF. The chain links TRBV7-9 to TRBJ1-5, with 8 bases matching TRBD1. The CDR3 runs 13 residues. With V trimmed by 8 bases and J by 5 bases, 5 bases remained unmatched. The germline CDR1 and CDR2 sequences are SEHNR and FQNEAQ (reference sequence).

This clonotype was seen many times. The chain has TRBV18 and TRBJ1-5, with 7 bases matching TRBD1. Trimming took 6 bases from V and 4 from J; bases not matched to a gene: 6. Germline assignment: CDR1 KGHSH and CDR2 LQKENI. CDR3 length: 14 amino acids. The DNA of the CDR3 is TGTGCCAGCTCTCAGCCAGGGGGTAATCAGCCCCAGCATTTT. It encodes CASSQPGGNQPQHF.

At least ten counts were recorded for this clonotype. The rearrangement links TRBV5-1 to TRBJ2-1; D remains ambiguous. The germline V and J ends were trimmed by 0 bases and 7 bases, with 8 bases remaining between them. Germline CDR1 SGHRS, CDR2 YFSETQ. The CDR3 has 13 residues. Written as DNA, the CDR3 is TGCGCCAGCAGCTTGGTAGGGATGAATGAGCAGTTCTTC. As protein: CASSLVGMNEQFF.

The sample holds many counts of this clonotype. V is TRBV15 and J is TRBJ1-4; D is possibly TRBD1 (5 bases). The germline V gene has CDR1 LNHNV and CDR2 YYDKDF (reference sequence). V was shortened by 5 bases and J by 3 bases, with 13 bases between the two germline ends. This CDR3 spans 15 amino acids. CDR3 sequence reads: CATSRHRSANEKLFF. CDR3 coding DNA: TGTGCCACCAGCCGGCACAGGAGTGCTAATGAAAAACTGTTTTTT. Using reference TRBV15 and TRBJ1-4 for the parts outside the CDR3, the full variable domain is DAMVIQNPRYQVTQFGKPVTLSCSQTLNHNVMYWYQQKSSQAPKLLFHYYDKDFNNEADTPDNFQSRRPNTSFCFLDIRSPGLGDTAMYLCATSRHRSANEKLFFGSGTQLSVL.

This clonotype was detected ten times or more. This chain joins TRBV3-1 and TRBJ2-7; D is possibly TRBD2 (6 bases). The CDR3 is 15 residues long. CDR1 is LGHDT and CDR2 is YNNKEL in the germline V gene (reference sequence). V shed 4 bases and J shed 1 base, with 14 bases lying between them. The CDR3 nucleotides read TGTGCCAGCAGCCCCTTAGCGGACCTTTCCTACGAGCAGTACTTC. Translation gives CASSPLADLSYEQYF.

This clonotype was counted a few times. This rearrangement joins TRBV4-3 to TRBJ1-4; TRBD1 aligns across 11 bases. Trimming at V came to 1 base and at J to 8 bases, leaving 3 bases not matched to a gene. CDR1 LGHNA and CDR2 YSLEER come from the germline V gene. The CDR3 has 15 residues. This CDR3 reads CASSQVGDRGEKLFF. The CDR3 nucleotides read TGCGCCAGCAGCCAAGTTGGGGACAGGGGGGAAAAACTGTTTTTT.

The chain is built from TRBV28 and TRBJ2-7; 8 nucleotides match TRBD2. The CDR3 loop spans 15 amino acids. The V segment lost 8 bases and the J segment 2 bases; nucleotides outside the gene matches: 11. CDR1 is MDHEN, CDR2 SYDVKM, per germline. CDR3 residues: CASGSYGAGAYEQYF. The DNA of the CDR3 is TGTGCCAGCGGAAGTTATGGAGCGGGAGCCTACGAGCAGTACTTC.

The chain employs TRBV9 and TRBJ1-2, with TRBD1 identical over 7 bases. The CDR3 sequence is 13 residues long. V gave up 4 bases and J gave up 5 bases; unmatched junction bases: 5. From germline, CDR1 is SGDLS and CDR2 YYNGEE. The CDR3 nucleotides are TGTGCCAGCAGCAAGGGGACAGAATATGGCTACACCTTC. Translating it yields CASSKGTEYGYTF.